This TCR beta chain was observed in a study of shared clonotypes between healthy human individuals. General study results and limits: At large depth, rarefaction still showed sorted-subset sequencing to be incomplete. Expectations were that clonotype sharing among donors would be affected by sequencing depth.

Each subset's genomic DNA was shared equally among a number of immunoSEQ plates. Profiling relied on immunoSEQ multiplex PCR, and the TCRdb table lists in-frame clones only, not all of them. Among approximately 1,000,000 clones listed, roughly 77% were seen once. Among the donors, all were Caucasian adults who lived in Nashville, Tennessee. V was cut by 5 bases and J by 5 bases, with 18 bases left in between. Germline values: CDR1 MGHRA, CDR2 YSYEKL. The CDR3 has 15 amino acids. Remarks on this clone: The antigen is undetermined.

The source material was memory CD4+ T cells from PBMCs. Subset noted: CD45RA-negative fraction. The chain is built from TRBV4-1 and TRBJ2-5, with D maybe TRBD2 (5 bases). The TCR comes from a man between 18 and 35 years old in good health. Some clones in this sample may be carry-over from other donors' samples. The DNA for the CDR3 is TGCGCCAGCAGCACTCAACCAGGAAGAGGGGAGACCCAGTACTTC. Translation gives CASSTQPGRGETQYF.